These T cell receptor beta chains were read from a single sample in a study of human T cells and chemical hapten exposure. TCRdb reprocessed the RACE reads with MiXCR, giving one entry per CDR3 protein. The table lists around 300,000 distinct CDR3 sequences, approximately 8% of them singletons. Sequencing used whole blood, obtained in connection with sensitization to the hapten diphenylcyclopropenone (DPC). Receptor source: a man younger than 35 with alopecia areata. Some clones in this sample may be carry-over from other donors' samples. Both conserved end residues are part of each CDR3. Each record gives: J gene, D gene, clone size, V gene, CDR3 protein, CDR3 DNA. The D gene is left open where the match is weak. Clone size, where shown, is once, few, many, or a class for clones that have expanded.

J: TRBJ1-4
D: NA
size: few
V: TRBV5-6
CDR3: CASSLPGRANEKLFF
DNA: TGTGCCAGCAGCTTACCAGGGCGGGCTAATGAAAAACTGTTTTTT

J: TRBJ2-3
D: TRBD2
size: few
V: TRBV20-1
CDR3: CSAHPPSGGVDTDTQYF
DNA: TGCAGTGCCCACCCTCCTAGCGGGGGGGTCGACACAGATACGCAGTATTTT

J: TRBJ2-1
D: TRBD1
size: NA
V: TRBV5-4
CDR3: CASSATGDGEQFF
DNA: TGTGCCAGCAGCGCGACAGGGGACGGTGAGCAGTTCTTC

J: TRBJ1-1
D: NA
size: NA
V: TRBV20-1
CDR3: CSARTGTGQLRNEAFF
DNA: TGCAGTGCTAGAACCGGCACAGGGCAATTACGGAATGAAGCTTTCTTT

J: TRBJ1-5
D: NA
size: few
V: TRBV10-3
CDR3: CAITSDRNQPQHF
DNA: TGTGCCATCACTTCAGACAGAAATCAGCCCCAGCATTTT

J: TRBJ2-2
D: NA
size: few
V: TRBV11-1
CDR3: CASSLRPNTGELFF
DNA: TGTGCCAGCAGCTTGAGGCCGAACACCGGGGAGCTGTTTTTT

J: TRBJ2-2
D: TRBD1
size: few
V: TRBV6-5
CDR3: CASTEDRGYTGELFF
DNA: TGTGCCAGCACCGAAGACAGGGGGTACACCGGGGAGCTGTTTTTT

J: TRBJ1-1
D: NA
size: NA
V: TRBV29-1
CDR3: CSVPVAGTEAFF
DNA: TGCAGCGTCCCTGTAGCGGGCACTGAAGCTTTCTTT

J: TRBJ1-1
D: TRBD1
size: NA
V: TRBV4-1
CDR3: CASSPSRDRGRNTEAFF
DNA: TGCGCCAGCAGCCCGTCCCGGGACAGGGGGCGGAACACTGAAGCTTTCTTT

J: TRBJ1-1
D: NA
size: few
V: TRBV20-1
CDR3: CSASVQGGEAFF
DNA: TGCAGTGCTAGTGTCCAGGGAGGTGAAGCTTTCTTT

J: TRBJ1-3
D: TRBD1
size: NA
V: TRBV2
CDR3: CASSAQGAPHSGNTIYF
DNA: TGTGCCAGCAGTGCACAGGGGGCGCCTCACTCTGGAAACACCATATATTTT

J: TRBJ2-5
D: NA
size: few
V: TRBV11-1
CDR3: CASSLAPGRETQYF
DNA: TGTGCCAGCAGCTTAGCGCCAGGGAGAGAGACCCAGTACTTC

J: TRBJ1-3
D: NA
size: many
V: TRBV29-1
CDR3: CSVGGSSGNTIYF
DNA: TGCAGCGTCGGGGGTTCCTCTGGAAACACCATATATTTT

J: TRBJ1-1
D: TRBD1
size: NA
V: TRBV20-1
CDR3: CSAILNRGRGTEAFF
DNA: TGCAGTGCTATCCTAAACAGGGGGCGGGGAACTGAAGCTTTCTTT

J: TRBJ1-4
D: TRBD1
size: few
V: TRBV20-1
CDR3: CSAPDRAEKLFF
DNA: TGCAGTGCGCCGGACAGGGCTGAAAAACTGTTTTTT

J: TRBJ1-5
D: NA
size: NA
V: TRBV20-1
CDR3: CSASIGGNQPQHF
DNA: TGCAGTGCTAGTATCGGGGGGAATCAGCCCCAGCATTTT

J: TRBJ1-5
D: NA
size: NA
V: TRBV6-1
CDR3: CASSDGQPQHF
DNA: TGTGCCAGCAGTGACGGCCAGCCCCAGCATTTT